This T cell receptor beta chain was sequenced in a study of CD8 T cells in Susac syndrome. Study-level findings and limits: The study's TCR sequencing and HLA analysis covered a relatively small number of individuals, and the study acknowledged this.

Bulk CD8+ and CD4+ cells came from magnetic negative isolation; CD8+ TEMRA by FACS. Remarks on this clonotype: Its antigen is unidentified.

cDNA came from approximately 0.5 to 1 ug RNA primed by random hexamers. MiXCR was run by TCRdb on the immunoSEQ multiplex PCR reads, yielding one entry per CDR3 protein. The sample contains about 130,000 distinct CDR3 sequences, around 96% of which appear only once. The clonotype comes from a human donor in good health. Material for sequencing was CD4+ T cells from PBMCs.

The CDR3 nucleotides are TGTGCCAGCTCACCATCTGGGAACACAGATACGCAGTATTTT. Residues: CASSPSGNTDTQYF. V and J are TRBV18 and TRBJ2-3, with D unresolved. This CDR3 has 14 amino acids. Germline CDR1 and CDR2: KGHSH and LQKENI. Deletions cut 2 bases from V and 2 bases from J, with 8 bases between.